The 13 T cell receptor beta chains below all came from one sample that was sequenced in a study of regulatory T cells (dated by TCRdb to the late 2010s). Results and caveats for the whole study, not just this receptor: Regulatory T cells from CD3G-deficient patients showed reduced Shannon diversity compared with autologous conventional CD4+ cells and with control regulatory T cells.

The method was the immunoSEQ multiplex PCR assay. For the multiplex PCR, 52 forward TRBV primers and 13 reverse TRBJ primers were used, and amplification bias was corrected with both assay-based and computational methods. Held by TCRdb, this immuneACCESS table contains in-frame sequences only and omits some clones. Under half of the omission traces to an unresolved V gene where checked; the cause of the rest is unknown. In this sample the table shows 4,000 or so clones, approximately 91% of which occur a single time. The ten largest make up 2.6% of the sample. Their cognate antigens are unknown. Source material: CD4+ Tregs sorted from blood. These receptors were obtained from a child aged 2 to 10 with CD3G deficiency.

J is TRBJ2-1 and V is TRBV6-1; tentatively, D is TRBD1 (5 bases). Germline loops: CDR1 MNHNS, CDR2 SASEGT. V was cut by 6 bases and J by 9 bases, with 15 bases left in between. This CDR3 contains 13 residues. CDR3 sequence reads: CASSRAPVVEQFF. The CDR3 DNA sequence: TGTGCCAGCAGCAGGGCCCCCGTCGTTGAGCAGTTCTTC.

This chain connects TRBV27 to TRBJ1-2; D may be TRBD1 (5 bases). CDR3 length: 13 amino acids. V shed 6 bases and J shed 3 bases, with 11 bases lying between them. Germline CDR1 is MNHEY and CDR2 is SMNVEV (reference sequence). The CDR3: CASRGHLDYGYTF. The CDR3 DNA follows: TGTGCCAGCAGGGGGCACTTGGACTATGGCTACACCTTC.

The chain links TRBV5-1 to TRBJ2-3; a weak D match, TRBD1 (6 bases). Trimming removed 4 bases at V and 7 bases at J, with 10 bases between. This CDR3 is built from 12 residues. Looked up from germline, CDR1 is SGHRS and CDR2 is YFSETQ. The CDR3, as DNA: TGCGCCAGCAGCCAACAGGGTAATACGCAGTATTTT. Protein: CASSQQGNTQYF.

CDR3 sequence: CASSLAGTPYYEQYF. DNA of the CDR3: TGCGCCAGCAGCTTGGCCGGGACACCCTACTACGAGCAGTACTTC. The rearrangement links TRBV5-1 to TRBJ2-7; D is perhaps TRBD1 (6 bases). V was pared by 0 bases and J by 3 bases, with 13 bases between. From germline, CDR1 is SGHRS and CDR2 YFSETQ. The CDR3 totals 15 residues.

This CDR3 reads CASSKAWTSGLSSYNEQFF. For the CDR3, the DNA is TGTGCCAGCAGCAAAGCCTGGACTAGCGGCCTAAGCTCCTACAATGAGCAGTTCTTC. The chain employs TRBV21-1 and TRBJ2-1; the D segment call TRBD2 is taken from the table without a DNA check. TRBV21-1 is listed as a pseudogene. This CDR3 comprises 19 residues.

The V and J genes are TRBV11-2 and TRBJ2-1; D possibly corresponds to TRBD1 (6 bases). The germline CDR1 and CDR2 sequences are SGHAT and FQNNGV. The ends were cut back, 2 bases at V and 8 bases at J, with 13 bases in the middle. This CDR3 region has 14 residues. The CDR3 reads CASSLTGYVDEQFF. In DNA form, the CDR3 reads TGTGCCAGCAGCTTAACAGGGTATGTCGATGAGCAGTTCTTC.

CDR3 residues: CASRPTGGACYGYTF. The CDR3 nucleotides read TGTGCCAGTAGGCCTACAGGGGGCGCGTGCTATGGCTACACCTTC. J is TRBJ1-2 and V is TRBV19, with 9 positions matching TRBD1. J lost 4 bases, V lost 6 bases, and 9 bases had no gene match. The CDR3 has 15 residues. Germline CDR1 and CDR2: LNHDA and SQIVND (reference sequence).

CDR3 sequence (DNA): TGCAGTGCCTCCGGGGGCTATGGCTACACCTTC. The encoded protein is CSASGGYGYTF. V is TRBV20-1 and J is TRBJ1-2; possibly TRBD1 for D (5 bases). The CDR3 spans 11 residues. V shed 6 bases and J shed 4 bases, with 9 bases lying between them. Germline V lookup: CDR1 DFQATT, CDR2 SNEGSKA (reference sequence).

V gene TRBV28 combines with J gene TRBJ1-5, with D unclear. V gave up 4 bases and J gave up 3 bases, with 7 bases separating them. CDR1 is MDHEN and CDR2 is SYDVKM in the germline V gene. This CDR3 comprises 13 residues. The CDR3 region is CASSWGTNQPQHF. For the CDR3, the DNA is TGTGCCAGCAGTTGGGGTACCAATCAGCCCCAGCATTTT.

This chain uses TRBV6-1 with TRBJ2-3; D not resolved. V lost 5 bases and J lost 3, with 12 bases in between. This CDR3 contains 14 residues. Germline V gene lookup returns CDR1 MNHNS and CDR2 SASEGT. Here the CDR3 reads CASSLGDVTDTQYF. CDR3 nucleotides: TGTGCCAGCAGTCTAGGTGACGTGACAGATACGCAGTATTTT.

This sequence joins TRBV28 and TRBJ2-1; maybe TRBD1 (5 bases). The CDR3 spans 14 residues. The V gene's germline CDR1 is MDHEN and CDR2 SYDVKM. Deletions cut 6 bases from V and 8 bases from J, with 17 bases between. CDR3 loop: CASRTHRKGYEQFF. CDR3 in DNA: TGTGCCAGCAGAACCCATCGAAAGGGGTATGAGCAGTTCTTC. Full variable domain (rest looked up from reference TRBV28 and TRBJ2-1): DVKVTQSSRYLVKRTGEKVFLECVQDMDHENMFWYRQDPGLGLRLIYFSYDVKMKEKGDIPEGYSVSREKKERFSLILESASTNQTSMYLCASRTHRKGYEQFFGPGTRLTVL.

This sequence joins TRBV28 and TRBJ2-2; 9 bases fit TRBD2. Germline V lookup: CDR1 MDHEN, CDR2 SYDVKM. The CDR3 is 16 amino acids. Germline trimming cut 5 bases from V and 1 base from J; bases unmatched to any gene: 5. The CDR3 loop reads CASSRLAAVNTGELFF. In nucleotides, the CDR3 is TGTGCCAGCAGTCGACTAGCGGCCGTGAACACCGGGGAGCTGTTTTTT. The whole variable domain, filled in from reference TRBV28 and TRBJ2-2, reads DVKVTQSSRYLVKRTGEKVFLECVQDMDHENMFWYRQDPGLGLRLIYFSYDVKMKEKGDIPEGYSVSREKKERFSLILESASTNQTSMYLCASSRLAAVNTGELFFGEGSRLTVL.

The genes are TRBV5-1 and TRBJ2-7; D gene unclear. The CDR3 covers 14 residues. The V gene lost 0 bases and the J gene lost 0 bases, with 7 bases spanning the gap. Germline CDR1 is SGHRS and CDR2 is YFSETQ. CDR3 loop: CASSLEAHSYEQYF. DNA of the CDR3: TGCGCCAGCAGCTTGGAGGCCCACTCCTACGAGCAGTACTTC.